These 21 T cell receptor beta chains were sequenced from one sample in a study of blood T cell repertoires in COVID-19. Repertoires were generated with immunoSEQ multiplex PCR, while TCRdb's copy carries only in-frame clones and drops some. This table holds fewer than 250,000 clones, 88% found once. Sequenced sample: peripheral blood. Every receptor here comes from a man aged 30 to 39 with acute or convalescent COVID-19.

This chain links TRBV28 with TRBJ2-1; 14 nucleotides align to TRBD2. This CDR3 has 16 amino acids. Losses at the gene ends were 6 bases for V and 15 bases for J; bases not matched to a gene: 16. Germline-derived CDR1 and CDR2 are MDHEN and SYDVKM. CDR3 bases: TGTGCCAGCAGCTATACCGGGACTAGCGGGAGAGCCCCTTTGTTCTTC. Translation: CASSYTGTSGRAPLFF.

The chain links TRBV28 to TRBJ1-4; 7 bases are shared with TRBD1. This CDR3 comprises 14 residues. CDR1 and CDR2 (germline): MDHEN, SYDVKM. Unmatched junction bases numbered 10, after V lost 7 bases and J lost 8 bases. CDR3 sequence: CASKTDRVREKLFF. The CDR3, as DNA: TGTGCCAGCAAAACCGACAGGGTTAGGGAAAAACTGTTTTTT.

The chain links TRBV5-5 to TRBJ1-6; no clear D. In germline, CDR1 is SGHKS, CDR2 YYEKEE (reference sequence). The CDR3 totals 12 residues. The V end was cut by 2 bases, the J end by 8 bases, with 5 bases between. CDR3 in amino acids: CASSFPHSPLHF. The CDR3 DNA reads as TGTGCCAGCAGCTTCCCTCATTCACCCCTCCACTTT.

The genes are TRBV7-9 and TRBJ2-5, with D possibly being TRBD2 (5 bases). The CDR3 runs 16 residues. V shed 0 bases and J shed 0 bases, with 11 bases lying between them. Germline assignment: CDR1 SEHNR and CDR2 FQNEAQ (reference sequence). CDR3 bases: TGTGCCAGCAGCTTAGCACTGAGTAGCGACCAAGAGACCCAGTACTTC. It is translated as CASSLALSSDQETQYF.

The CDR3 reads CASSGQGVLGYTF. The CDR3 coding sequence is TGTGCCAGCTCGGGACAGGGAGTGTTGGGCTACACCTTC. The genes are TRBV18 and TRBJ1-2; 9 bases align to TRBD1. There are 13 residues in the CDR3. V shed 6 bases, J shed 8 bases, and the junction held 7 bases outside the gene matches. Per the germline V gene, CDR1 is KGHSH and CDR2 is LQKENI.

As for this clone: Its ends do not fully match the called genes, so a read error is possible. The rearrangement uses TRBV2 and TRBJ1-3, with D unclear. CDR1 SNHLY and CDR2 FYNNEI come from the germline V gene. This CDR3 contains 11 residues. In nucleotides, the CDR3 is TGTGCCAGCAGTGAAGTCAGGCGCCAGTACTTT. Residues: CASSEVRRQYF.

J is TRBJ2-3 and V is TRBV5-5, with D perhaps TRBD1 (7 bases). Trimming stripped 4 bases from V and 2 bases from J, with 17 bases between. Germline V gene data show CDR1 as SGHKS and CDR2 as YYEKEE (reference sequence). The CDR3 covers 16 residues. Here the CDR3 DNA reads TGTGCCAGCAGCCTGCGACAGGGAGGCTACACAGATACGCAGTATTTT. This gives the protein CASSLRQGGYTDTQYF. Full variable domain (missing parts from reference TRBV5-5 and TRBJ2-3): DAGVTQSPTHLIKTRGQQVTLRCSPISGHKSVSWYQQVLGQGPQFIFQYYEKEERGRGNFPDRFSARQFPNYSSELNVNALLLGDSALYLCASSLRQGGYTDTQYFGPGTRLTVL.

The J gene is TRBJ2-2, the V gene TRBV7-3; 10 bases fit TRBD2. Germline assignment: CDR1 SGHTA and CDR2 FQGTGA. V was clipped by 5 bases and J by 8 bases; unmatched bases: 17. This CDR3 spans 18 amino acids. CDR3 loop: CASSPRTSGPVGGGELFF. In DNA, the CDR3 is TGTGCCAGCAGCCCACGGACTAGCGGTCCTGTTGGGGGAGGGGAGCTGTTTTTT.

This clone came up once. The chain joins TRBV12-3 or TRBV12-4 to TRBJ2-5; D possibly corresponds to TRBD2 (6 bases). Trimming took 7 bases from V and 2 from J, leaving 11 bases between them. This CDR3 spans 13 amino acids. As DNA, the CDR3 is TGTGCCAGCAACTCGGGACTGCAAGAGACCCAGTACTTC. It specifies CASNSGLQETQYF.

The chain carries TRBV5-1 and TRBJ2-5, with a tentative D call TRBD1 (5 bases). The CDR3 runs 15 residues. Trimming took 4 bases from V and 1 from J, leaving 14 bases between them. Per the germline V gene, CDR1 is SGHRS and CDR2 is YFSETQ. The CDR3 loop is CASSIPTVTQETQYF. CDR3 coding DNA: TGCGCCAGCAGCATCCCGACAGTAACCCAAGAGACCCAGTACTTC. The variable domain in full, completed from reference TRBV5-1 and TRBJ2-5, reads KAGVTQTPRYLIKTRGQQVTLSCSPISGHRSVSWYQQTPGQGLQFLFEYFSETQRNKGNFPGRFSGRQFSNSRSEMNVSTLELGDSALYLCASSIPTVTQETQYFGPGTRLLVL.

The chain is built from TRBV10-3 and TRBJ1-2, with 9 bases aligning to TRBD1. The CDR3 runs to 14 residues. From germline, CDR1 is ENHRY and CDR2 SYGVKD. Trimming cost V 5 bases and J 2 bases; bases outside gene matches: 3. The CDR3: CAISPGQGNYGYTF. CDR3 bases: TGTGCCATCAGTCCGGGACAGGGAAACTATGGCTACACCTTC.

This chain connects TRBV6-5 to TRBJ2-1; 8 bases agree with TRBD2. The ends lost 4 bases at V and 4 bases at J; junction bases unmatched: 6. This CDR3 region has 15 residues. The germline V gene has CDR1 MNHEY and CDR2 SVGAGI. The CDR3 is CASSLGIAGYNEQFF. DNA for the CDR3: TGTGCCAGCAGTTTGGGAATAGCGGGGTACAATGAGCAGTTCTTC.

For the CDR3, the DNA is TGCAGCGTAGGGACAGGGGGTCACACGAGGGAGCAGTACTTC. Its protein is CSVGTGGHTREQYF. The J gene is TRBJ2-7, the V gene TRBV29-1, with 11 bases aligning to TRBD1. CDR3 length equals 14 residues. CDR1 SQVTM and CDR2 ANQGSEA come from the germline V gene. The V and J ends lost 6 bases and 7 bases, in that order; junction bases with no gene match: 11.

The genes are TRBV5-5 and TRBJ2-7; TRBD1 agrees at 8 bases. With V trimmed by 0 bases and J by 6 bases, 2 bases remained unmatched. The germline gives CDR1 SGHKS, CDR2 YYEKEE (reference sequence). This CDR3 contains 13 residues. The CDR3 spells CASSLARGPEQYF. The CDR3 DNA is TGTGCCAGCAGCTTGGCCAGGGGGCCCGAGCAGTACTTC. The full variable domain, completed using reference TRBV5-5 and TRBJ2-7, is DAGVTQSPTHLIKTRGQQVTLRCSPISGHKSVSWYQQVLGQGPQFIFQYYEKEERGRGNFPDRFSARQFPNYSSELNVNALLLGDSALYLCASSLARGPEQYFGPGTRLTVT.

V and J are TRBV25-1 and TRBJ2-7; D not resolved. CDR1 and CDR2 from the germline V gene are MGHDK and SYGVNS. Trimming left V 11 bases short and J 4 bases short, with 21 bases between. CDR3 size: 14 residues. The CDR3 sequence is CARQQWLVAYEQYF. CDR3 in DNA: TGTGCCCGACAACAGTGGTTGGTGGCATACGAGCAGTACTTC.

The chain employs TRBV5-6 and TRBJ2-4; maybe TRBD2 (6 bases). CDR3 length equals 15 residues. The V gene lost 4 bases and the J gene lost 9 bases, with 20 bases spanning the gap. CDR1 is SGHDT, CDR2 YYEEEE, per germline. CDR3 sequence: CASSLSGGAVGIQYF. Written as DNA, the CDR3 is TGTGCCAGCAGCCTGTCAGGAGGGGCGGTGGGCATTCAGTACTTC.

The chain has TRBV4-1 and TRBJ2-7; D might be TRBD1 (6 bases). The CDR3 covers 15 residues. Germline-derived CDR1 and CDR2 are MGHRA and YSYEKL. Trimming removed 5 bases at V and 1 base at J, with 15 bases between. The CDR3 loop reads CASSYDGQGSYEQYF. DNA for the CDR3: TGCGCCAGCAGCTATGACGGGCAGGGGTCCTACGAGCAGTACTTC.

The J gene is TRBJ2-7, the V gene TRBV5-5, with 8 nucleotides matching TRBD2. The V segment lost 0 bases and the J segment 7 bases; nucleotides outside the gene matches: 9. This CDR3 contains 15 residues. Germline V gene lookup returns CDR1 SGHKS and CDR2 YYEKEE (reference sequence). In DNA, the CDR3 is TGTGCCAGCAGCTTGGTGGGCGGGGGGATTTATGAGCAGTACTTC. Translation: CASSLVGGGIYEQYF.

The V gene is TRBV6-5, the J gene TRBJ1-5; D is perhaps TRBD1 (6 bases). Trimming took 8 bases from V and 1 from J, leaving 9 bases between them. The CDR3 sequence is 13 residues long. In germline, CDR1 is MNHEY, CDR2 SVGAGI. CDR3 nucleotide sequence: TGTGCCAGCGAGAGGGGGAGCAATCAGCCCCAGCATTTT. Translating gives CASERGSNQPQHF.

The sample holds one count of this clone. The chain links TRBV19 to TRBJ1-2; the D gene is possibly TRBD1 (5 bases). Germline CDR1 reads LNHDA; CDR2 reads SQIVND (reference sequence). The V end was cut by 1 base, the J end by 4 bases, with 13 bases between. This CDR3 is built from 15 residues. The CDR3 nucleotides read TGTGCCAGTAGTATAGGCGGCAGGGTGTCCTATGGCTACACCTTC. Amino acid sequence: CASSIGGRVSYGYTF.

The rearrangement uses TRBV28 and TRBJ2-7, with D possibly matching TRBD1 (6 bases). V dropped 5 bases and J dropped 3 bases, with 14 bases sitting between them. This CDR3 region has 14 residues. The germline V gene has CDR1 MDHEN and CDR2 SYDVKM. For the CDR3, the DNA is TGTGCCAGCAGTATGGCAGGGGCCAACTACGAGCAGTACTTC. It codes for CASSMAGANYEQYF. Together with reference TRBV28 and TRBJ2-7, the CDR3 gives the full variable domain: DVKVTQSSRYLVKRTGEKVFLECVQDMDHENMFWYRQDPGLGLRLIYFSYDVKMKEKGDIPEGYSVSREKKERFSLILESASTNQTSMYLCASSMAGANYEQYFGPGTRLTVT.